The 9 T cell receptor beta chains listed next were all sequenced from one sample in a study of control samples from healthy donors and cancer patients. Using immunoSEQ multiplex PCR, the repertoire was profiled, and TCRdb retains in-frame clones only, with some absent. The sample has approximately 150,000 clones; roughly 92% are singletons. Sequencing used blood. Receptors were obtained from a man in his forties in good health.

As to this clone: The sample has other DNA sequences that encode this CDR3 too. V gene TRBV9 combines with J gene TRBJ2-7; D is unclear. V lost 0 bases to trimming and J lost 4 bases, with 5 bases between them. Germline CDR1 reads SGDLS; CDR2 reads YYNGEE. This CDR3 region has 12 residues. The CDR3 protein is CASSVDGYEQYF. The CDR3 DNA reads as TGTGCCAGCAGCGTAGACGGTTACGAGCAGTACTTC.

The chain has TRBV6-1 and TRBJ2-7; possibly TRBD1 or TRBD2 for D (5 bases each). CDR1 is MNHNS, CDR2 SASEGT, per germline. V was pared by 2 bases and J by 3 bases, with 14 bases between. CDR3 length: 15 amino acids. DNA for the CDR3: TGTGCCAGCAGTGAATGGGCAGGGACCGTCTACGAGCAGTACTTC. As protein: CASSEWAGTVYEQYF.

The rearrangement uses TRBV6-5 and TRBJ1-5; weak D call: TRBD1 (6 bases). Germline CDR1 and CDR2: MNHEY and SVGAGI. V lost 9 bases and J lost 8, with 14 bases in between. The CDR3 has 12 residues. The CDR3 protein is CASRQAGKPQHF. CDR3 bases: TGTGCCAGTCGACAGGCCGGTAAGCCCCAGCATTTT.

The CDR3 sequence is CAWSSDSYEQYF. The CDR3 DNA reads TGTGCCTGGAGTTCAGACTCCTACGAGCAGTACTTC. The genes are TRBV30 and TRBJ2-7; D is unclear. This CDR3 is built from 12 residues. V lost 2 bases to trimming and J lost 0 bases, with 5 bases between them. The germline V gene has CDR1 GTSNPN and CDR2 SVGIG (reference sequence).

The CDR3: CAISGENTGELFF. CDR3 nucleotide sequence: TGTGCCATCAGTGGAGAAAACACCGGGGAGCTGTTTTTT. The chain joins TRBV10-3 to TRBJ2-2; D unresolved. Germline assignment: CDR1 ENHRY and CDR2 SYGVKD. The CDR3 contains 13 residues. Between the trimmed V and J ends, which lost 4 bases and 2 bases, there was a span of 5 bases.

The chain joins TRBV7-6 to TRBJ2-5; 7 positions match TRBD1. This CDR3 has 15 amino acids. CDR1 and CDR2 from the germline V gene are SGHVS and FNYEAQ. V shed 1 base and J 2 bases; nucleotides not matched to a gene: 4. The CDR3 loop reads CASSLDFRGQETQYF. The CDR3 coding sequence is TGTGCCAGCAGCTTAGATTTCAGGGGGCAAGAGACCCAGTACTTC. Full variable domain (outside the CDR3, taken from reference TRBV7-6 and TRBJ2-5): GAGVSQSPRYKVTKRGQDVALRCDPISGHVSLYWYRQALGQGPEFLTYFNYEAQQDKSGLPNDRFSAERPEGSISTLTIQRTEQRDSAMYRCASSLDFRGQETQYFGPGTRLLVL.

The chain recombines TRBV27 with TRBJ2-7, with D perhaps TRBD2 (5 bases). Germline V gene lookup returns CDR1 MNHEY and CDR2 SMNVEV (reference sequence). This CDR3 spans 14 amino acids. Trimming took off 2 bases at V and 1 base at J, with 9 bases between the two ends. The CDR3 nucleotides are TGTGCCAGCAGTTTACAGTGGACTTCCTACGAGCAGTACTTC. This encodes CASSLQWTSYEQYF.

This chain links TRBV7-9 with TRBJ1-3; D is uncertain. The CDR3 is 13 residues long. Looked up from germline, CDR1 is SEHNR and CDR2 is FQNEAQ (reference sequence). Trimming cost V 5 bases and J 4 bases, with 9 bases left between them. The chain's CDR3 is CASSHGSGNTIYF. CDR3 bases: TGTGCCAGCAGCCACGGCTCGGGAAACACCATATATTTT.

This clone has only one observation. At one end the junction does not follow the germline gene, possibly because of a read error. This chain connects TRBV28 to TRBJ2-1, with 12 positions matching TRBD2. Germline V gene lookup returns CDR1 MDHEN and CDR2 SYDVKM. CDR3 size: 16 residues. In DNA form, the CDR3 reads TGTGCCACCAGCCTAGCGGGAGGGCCCTCCCACAATGAGCAGTTCTTC. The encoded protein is CATSLAGGPSHNEQFF.